One and the same sample provided the 28 T cell receptor beta chains below, sequenced in a study. In TCRdb, the 5' RACE reads were re-called with MiXCR into one record per CDR3 protein. The sample includes around 50,000 distinct CDR3 sequences, 25% to 35% of them seen just once. The specimen was tumor-infiltrating memory CD4+ T cells sorted from the breast tumor. Regarding subset: memory CD4+ T cells, CD4+CD45RO+CD25-. These receptors all stem from a female donor with breast cancer.

About this clonotype: One end of the junction does not line up with germline, which may come from a read error. The V call is TRBV7-9, the J call TRBJ1-2; D remains ambiguous. CDR3 length equals 15 residues. Per germline, CDR1 SEHNR and CDR2 FQNEAQ (reference sequence). CDR3 sequence: CAISLGRGTYYGYTF. CDR3 in DNA: TGTGCCATCAGCTTAGGTAGAGGCACCTACTATGGCTACACCTTC.

This clonotype was detected only a few times. The chain has TRBV21-1 and TRBJ1-2. TRBV21-1 is annotated as a pseudogene. This CDR3 contains 15 residues. This chain's CDR3 is CASSKGSRNNYGYTF. The CDR3 nucleotides read TGTGCCAGCAGCAAAGGAAGTAGAAATAACTATGGCTACACCTTC.

The chain recombines TRBV20-1 with TRBJ1-5, with D maybe TRBD1 (6 bases). Trimming stripped 4 bases from V and 3 bases from J, with 16 bases between. The germline gives CDR1 DFQATT, CDR2 SNEGSKA (reference sequence). The CDR3 totals 15 residues. The CDR3 region is CSAIDYRVPNQPQHF. CDR3 nucleotides: TGCAGTGCTATAGACTACAGGGTTCCCAATCAGCCCCAGCATTTT.

The chain combines TRBV5-1 with TRBJ2-5; 9 bases align to TRBD2. The CDR3 sequence is 15 residues long. The V and J ends lost 4 bases and 2 bases, in that order; junction bases with no gene match: 6. Germline V gives CDR1 SGHRS, CDR2 YFSETQ. CDR3 DNA sequence: TGCGCCAGCAGCCGCGGGACTAGCCTGCAAGAGACCCAGTACTTC. It translates to CASSRGTSLQETQYF.

This clonotype was seen more than once but under ten times. Here the CDR3 reads CASSSGTSNEQFF. CDR3 nucleotide sequence: TGTGCCAGCAGCTCGGGGACTAGCAATGAGCAGTTCTTC. This chain links TRBV7-3 with TRBJ2-1; TRBD2 matches 8 bases. The germline gives CDR1 SGHTA, CDR2 FQGTGA. The CDR3 contains 13 residues. After removal of 4 bases from V and 6 bases from J, the junction contained 2 bases not matched to a gene.

V and J are TRBV6-1 and TRBJ2-5; 8 bases fit TRBD2. The J call is doubtful: the DNA matches TRBJ2-1 better. CDR1 MNHNS and CDR2 SASEGT come from the germline V gene. The CDR3 is 15 amino acids. CDR3 coding DNA: TGTGCCAGCTCAGGAGGGACTAGGAGTTACAATGAGCAGTTCTTC. It specifies CASSGGTRSYNEQFF.

This rearrangement joins TRBV20-1 to TRBJ2-7; TRBD1 matches at 7 bases. This CDR3 region has 13 residues. After removal of 6 bases from V and 7 bases from J, the junction contained 12 bases not matched to a gene. Germline CDR1 and CDR2: DFQATT and SNEGSKA (reference sequence). As DNA, the CDR3 is TGCAGTGCCCTCCGACAGGGAAGGCGAGAGCAGTACGTC. It encodes CSALRQGRREQYV.

The CDR3 DNA reads as TGTGCCTGGAGGCGGGACGGGGACACCATATATTTT. It encodes CAWRRDGDTIYF. The V gene is TRBV30, the J gene TRBJ1-3, with a tentative D call TRBD1 (5 bases). The CDR3 extends over 12 amino acids. CDR1 is GTSNPN, CDR2 SVGIG, per germline (reference sequence). V was clipped by 3 bases and J by 8 bases, with 11 bases between them.

Note on this clonotype: The DNA is left out, because the CDR3 cannot be placed on it with certainty; the CDR3 is given as TCRdb lists it. The chain joins TRBV5-1 to TRBJ1-2; no check of the table's D call, TRBD1, against the DNA was made. Germline V gives CDR1 SGHRS, CDR2 YFSETQ. The CDR3 contains 17 residues when both ends are counted. The CDR3 protein is CASSLSGRAGGKDGYTF.

This clonotype was counted only a few times. The chain links TRBV29-1 to TRBJ2-3; 10 bases fit TRBD2. The CDR3 extends over 13 amino acids. Per germline, CDR1 SQVTM and CDR2 ANQGSEA. With V trimmed by 6 bases and J by 6 bases, 6 bases remained unmatched. CDR3 residues: CSVGLAPVDTQYF. For the CDR3, the DNA is TGCAGCGTGGGACTAGCGCCAGTGGATACGCAGTATTTT.

As to this clonotype: This CDR3 fails to terminate in the conserved phenylalanine or tryptophan, so it likely reflects a read error. The CDR3 DNA is TGCGCCAGCAGCTTGGGGGACAGGGTTTTTAATGAGCAGTTCCTC. Protein sequence: CASSLGDRVFNEQFL. The rearrangement uses TRBV5-1 and TRBJ2-1; 9 bases match TRBD1. Trimming cost V 0 bases and J 7 bases; bases outside gene matches: 5. This CDR3 spans 15 amino acids. CDR1 is SGHRS and CDR2 is YFSETQ in the germline V gene.

This clonotype was counted a few times. This rearrangement joins TRBV6-5 to TRBJ1-2, with D possibly TRBD1 on 6 matching bases. From germline, CDR1 is MNHEY and CDR2 SVGAGI. V was shortened by 2 bases and J by 4 bases, with 11 bases between the two germline ends. This CDR3 is 14 amino acids long. CDR3 loop: CASSYEGGGYGYTF. The CDR3 region has the DNA TGTGCCAGCAGTTACGAGGGGGGCGGCTATGGCTACACCTTC.

V usage is TRBV5-1 and J usage is TRBJ2-5; D gene unclear. Trimming cost V 0 bases and J 4 bases, with 7 bases left between them. The CDR3 sequence is 13 residues long. Germline lookup yields CDR1 SGHRS and CDR2 YFSETQ. The CDR3 here is CASSLGPAETQYF. In DNA, the CDR3 is TGCGCCAGCAGCTTGGGGCCAGCAGAGACCCAGTACTTC.

The chain has TRBV20-1 and TRBJ1-6; D uncertain. CDR1 and CDR2 (germline): DFQATT, SNEGSKA (reference sequence). V gave up 3 bases and J gave up 13 bases, with 16 bases separating them. This CDR3 has 13 residues. The CDR3 is CSASTGSSSPLHF. The CDR3 bases are TGCAGTGCTAGTACGGGGTCTTCGTCCCCCCTCCACTTT.

Only a few counts were recorded for this clonotype. The chain couples TRBV20-1 to TRBJ2-3; D is ambiguous. Per the germline V gene, CDR1 is DFQATT and CDR2 is SNEGSKA (reference sequence). The CDR3 has 12 residues. V lost 5 bases, J lost 2 bases, and 8 bases lay in between. The DNA of the CDR3 is TGCAGTGCTCCTGACCTCACAGATACGCAGTATTTT. This translates into CSAPDLTDTQYF.

The chain employs TRBV28 and TRBJ2-5; D gene uncertain. Deletions cut 6 bases from V and 2 bases from J, with 10 bases between. Germline lookup yields CDR1 MDHEN and CDR2 SYDVKM. The CDR3 covers 13 residues. The CDR3 reads CASRLPVQETQYF. The DNA for the CDR3 is TGTGCCAGCAGATTACCAGTACAAGAGACCCAGTACTTC.

CDR3: CASRRDRNSNQPQHF. The CDR3 bases are TGCGCCAGCAGACGGGACAGAAATAGCAATCAGCCCCAGCATTTT. The chain is built from TRBV5-1 and TRBJ1-5; 7 bases are shared with TRBD1. The ends lost 5 bases at V and 0 bases at J; junction bases unmatched: 5. The CDR3 length is 15 residues. Per the germline V gene, CDR1 is SGHRS and CDR2 is YFSETQ.

This chain uses TRBV24-1 with TRBJ1-2; possibly TRBD1 for D (6 bases). CDR1 and CDR2 from the germline V gene are KGHDR and SFDVKD. The CDR3 consists of 14 residues. V lost 3 bases and J 4 bases, leaving 11 bases between the germline ends. The CDR3 DNA reads TGTGCCACCAGTGATCCCGCCAGGGGCTATGGCTACACCTTC. This gives the protein CATSDPARGYGYTF.

The sample holds a few counts of this clonotype. This chain uses TRBV11-2 with TRBJ1-1; D is ambiguous. CDR1 is SGHAT, CDR2 FQNNGV, per germline. The CDR3 length is 14 residues. Trimming pared 0 bases from V and 3 bases from J, leaving 8 bases between. The CDR3 region is CASSLDPGDTEAFF. The CDR3 coding sequence is TGTGCCAGCAGCTTAGATCCTGGGGACACTGAAGCTTTCTTT.

The sample holds a few counts of this clonotype. The chain employs TRBV6-6 and TRBJ1-4; a weak D match, TRBD1 (5 bases). This CDR3 region has 14 residues. CDR1 MNHNY and CDR2 SVGAGI come from the germline V gene (reference sequence). The V gene lost 8 bases and the J gene lost 8 bases, with 18 bases spanning the gap. Here the CDR3 reads CASGADTHKEKLFF. The CDR3 DNA sequence: TGTGCCAGCGGGGCAGACACCCACAAAGAAAAACTGTTTTTT.

Only a few counts were recorded for this clonotype. The DNA for the CDR3 is TGCGCCAGCAGCTTGACGTCTACAAGCTCCTACGAGCAGTACTTC. It is translated as CASSLTSTSSYEQYF. V gene TRBV5-1 combines with J gene TRBJ2-7; D is undetermined. CDR1 and CDR2 (germline): SGHRS, YFSETQ. The CDR3 sequence is 15 residues long. Trimming took off 1 base at V and 0 bases at J, with 11 bases between the two ends. Combining the CDR3 with reference TRBV5-1 and TRBJ2-7 gives the whole variable domain KAGVTQTPRYLIKTRGQQVTLSCSPISGHRSVSWYQQTPGQGLQFLFEYFSETQRNKGNFPGRFSGRQFSNSRSEMNVSTLELGDSALYLCASSLTSTSSYEQYFGPGTRLTVT.

The rearrangement uses TRBV7-2 and TRBJ2-6, with 9 bases lining up with TRBD1. The CDR3 extends over 16 amino acids. CDR1 SGHTA and CDR2 FQGNSA come from the germline V gene. J was trimmed by 3 bases and V by 2 bases; bases with no gene match: 2. CDR3: CASSLTGGVGANVLTF. CDR3 DNA: TGTGCCAGCAGCTTAACAGGGGGCGTTGGGGCCAACGTCCTGACTTTC.

At least ten counts were recorded for this clonotype. The V gene is TRBV7-2, the J gene TRBJ1-1; D gene unclear. This CDR3 spans 12 amino acids. Germline V gene data show CDR1 as SGHTA and CDR2 as FQGNSA. V lost 2 bases and J lost 5, with 6 bases in between. DNA for the CDR3: TGTGCCAGCAGCTTAAGGGAAACTGAAGCTTTCTTT. Translation gives CASSLRETEAFF.

The rearrangement links TRBV5-1 to TRBJ2-7; weak D call: TRBD1 (6 bases). The CDR3 totals 14 residues. V was cut by 6 bases and J by 0 bases, with 13 bases left in between. CDR1 is SGHRS and CDR2 is YFSETQ in the germline V gene. For the CDR3, the DNA is TGCGCCAGCAAATTCCGGGACAACTCCTACGAGCAGTACTTC. Translated, it gives CASKFRDNSYEQYF.

The V and J genes are TRBV24-1 and TRBJ2-5, with D perhaps given as TRBD1 or TRBD2 (5 bases each). The CDR3 is made up of 15 amino acids. V was trimmed by 5 bases and J by 5 bases, leaving 17 bases between them. The germline CDR1 and CDR2 sequences are KGHDR and SFDVKD. CDR3 residues: CATSASGRLGETQYF. The CDR3 DNA sequence: TGTGCCACCAGTGCCTCGGGACGTTTAGGGGAGACCCAGTACTTC.

Here the CDR3 DNA reads TGTGCCAGCAGTTACGCGGACAGGGCGCGATCACCCCTCCACTTT. This sequence encodes CASSYADRARSPLHF. This chain uses TRBV6-5 with TRBJ1-6; 8 bases align to TRBD1. This CDR3 spans 15 amino acids. Germline loops: CDR1 MNHEY, CDR2 SVGAGI. Trimming cost V 2 bases and J 10 bases; bases outside gene matches: 7.

Only a few counts were recorded for this clonotype. The chain is built from TRBV25-1 and TRBJ2-1; no reliable D call. The CDR3 is 15 amino acids. V was pared by 0 bases and J by 0 bases, with 6 bases between. The germline V gene has CDR1 MGHDK and CDR2 SYGVNS. The CDR3 reads CASSEYGSSYNEQFF. DNA of the CDR3: TGTGCCAGCAGTGAATATGGTAGCTCCTACAATGAGCAGTTCTTC.

The J gene is TRBJ1-5, the V gene TRBV12-3 or TRBV12-4; D is ambiguous. V gave up 3 bases and J gave up 1 base, with 7 bases separating them. CDR3 length equals 14 residues. CDR3 protein: CASSLRESNQPQHF. CDR3 in DNA: TGTGCCAGCAGTTTGCGGGAGAGCAATCAGCCCCAGCATTTT.